This is a list of T cell receptor beta chains from one sample in a study of human T cells and chemical hapten exposure. TCRdb re-called the RACE reads through MiXCR, storing one row per CDR3 protein. The sample holds under 70,000 distinct CDR3 sequences, over 9% seen once. The material was whole blood, obtained in connection with sensitization to the hapten diphenylcyclopropenone (DPC). The receptor set was obtained from a woman between 40 and 50 years old with alopecia areata. Some clones in this sample may be carry-over from other donors' samples. Each CDR3 is given with its conserved first and last residue. Clone size, where shown, is once, few, many, or a class for clones that have expanded.

TRBV3-1 | many | CASSQGGGAFEAFF
TRBV6-6 | few | CASTDSPRTQHF
TRBV29-1 | many | CSVALYNEQFF
TRBV6-2/TRBV6-3 | . | CASSPRIDRRRGRNNEQFF
TRBV19 | . | CASSTGQGDIQYF
TRBV24-1 | . | CATSDTGTTSYNEQFF
TRBV6-2/TRBV6-3 | . | CASSTGQADTGELFF
TRBV5-1 | few | CASSLGTSSDEQFF
TRBV20-1 | many | CSARGQVGTEAFF
TRBV7-2 | . | CASSSATSGSFIKKQFF
TRBV6-2/TRBV6-3 | many | CASSQAGASLNEQFF
TRBV27 | few | CASSFLGGDTQYF
TRBV7-8 | . | CASSHPPGQGDPLHF
TRBV20-1 | . | CSARPPKGGYTF
TRBV18 | few | CASSPGVPGYTF
TRBV28 | many | CATRGEYGYTF
TRBV12-2 | few | CASRGRESSYEQYF
TRBV5-5 | few | CASRDSGQPTYEQYF
TRBV11-2 | many | CASSSRTGAVGGTEAFF
TRBV29-1 | few | CSVALRGRSYNEQFF
TRBV4-1 | . | CASSQEAGIIKYNEQFF
TRBV10-3 | many | CAISGGGSGTTYEQYF
TRBV4-3 | many | CASSQRDSRNEQFF
TRBV14 | . | CASSQARGWDSGNTIYF
TRBV6-2/TRBV6-3 | . | CASSYSSLRQETQYF
TRBV29-1 | . | CSVGRPSAMNTEAFF
TRBV19 | . | CASIGTGAYNEQFF
TRBV6-1 | many | CASLEKGGRISPLHF
TRBV7-8 | . | CASSRQARGDSPLHF
TRBV20-1 | . | CSAQGAGTGELFF
TRBV7-2 | many | CASSLVGSLGNSPLHF
TRBV20-1 | . | CSARVPAGGYEQYF
TRBV28 | once | CASRDGGLYGYTF
TRBV18 | many | CASSLGLNTEAFF
TRBV24-1 | . | CATSRTANTGELFF
TRBV12-3/TRBV12-4 | few | CASSLFGGVFEQYF
TRBV20-1 | few | CSAALAGGQETQYF
TRBV18 | . | CASSTGRLPGANVLTF
TRBV5-6 | . | CASSFGTHYEQYF
TRBV7-9 | . | CASSLDFNRGTEAFF
TRBV6-2/TRBV6-3 | many | CASTEPGGFPYEQYF
TRBV19 | many | CASSNNFGGQGTTNEKLFF
TRBV20-1 | many | CSARVAGGSSPLHF
TRBV12-3/TRBV12-4 | many | CASTRRNTGELFF
TRBV7-2 | . | CASSHPGVNEQFF
TRBV12-3/TRBV12-4 | few | CASSPGTLLSNQPQHF
TRBV7-2 | . | CASSLDRANEKLFF
TRBV15 | . | CATSRDVPEEQYF
TRBV19 | many | CASSPWGGTESQETQYF
TRBV15 | few | CATSHTSRELFF